A selection of T cell receptor beta chains follows, all from one sample in a study of T cell changes during pregnancy in multiple sclerosis. The repertoire was sequenced with immunoSEQ multiplex PCR; TCRdb's copy has only in-frame clones and lacks some. Of around 53,000 clones in the sample, around nine tenths were seen once. The source was CD8+ T cells from peripheral blood mononuclear cells, collected before pregnancy. The source is a female donor with multiple sclerosis, enrolled in a pregnancy study. CDR3s include the opening cysteine and the closing phenylalanine or tryptophan. A D gene is named only where the DNA matches it firmly. Rows may omit the clone size; those that give it use once, few, many or a size class.

v_call	clone_size	d_call	j_call	cdr3_nt	cdr3_aa
TRBV4-2	-	-	TRBJ2-1	TGTGCCAGCAGCCAAGATCCTGGGTCAGGGATTGAGCAGTTCTTC	CASSQDPGSGIEQFF
TRBV9	-	TRBD1	TRBJ1-6	TGTGCCAGCAGCGGGGACAGGGAGAGACTTAATTCACCCCTCCACTTT	CASSGDRERLNSPLHF
TRBV4-2	-	-	TRBJ1-1	TGTGCCAGCAGCCAAGATCTAGGGAACACTGAAGCTTTCTTT	CASSQDLGNTEAFF
TRBV9	-	-	TRBJ2-3	TGTGCCAGCAGCTCGGGGCGGGGTAGTGGGACAGATACGCAGTATTTT	CASSSGRGSGTDTQYF
TRBV7-9	-	TRBD2	TRBJ2-5	TGTGCCAGCAGCCAGACTAGCGGGGCTAAAGAGACCCAGTACTTC	CASSQTSGAKETQYF
TRBV19	-	TRBD1	TRBJ1-2	TGTGCCAGATTAGGGGGCCCCAACTATGGCTACACCTTC	CARLGGPNYGYTF
TRBV19	-	TRBD1	TRBJ1-1	TGTGCCAGTAGAACCGGGACAGGGGGTGTCACTGAAGCTTTCTTT	CASRTGTGGVTEAFF
TRBV15	-	TRBD1	TRBJ2-1	TGTGCCACCAGCAGGACAGGGGACAATGAGCAGTTCTTC	CATSRTGDNEQFF
TRBV6-4	-	TRBD1	TRBJ1-6	TGTGCCAGCAGTGATAAGAGACAGGGAGGCTCACCCCTCCACTTT	CASSDKRQGGSPLHF
TRBV27	-	-	TRBJ1-1	TGTGCCAGCCATCTGGGGGCGCGAGCTTTCTTT	CASHLGARAFF
TRBV14	-	-	TRBJ1-1	TGTGCCAGCAGCCCACGAGGTAGGAAAAACACTGAAGCTTTCTTT	CASSPRGRKNTEAFF
TRBV7-3	-	TRBD2	TRBJ2-3	TGTGCCAGCAGCTCCGGGACTACCCACGGTACGCAGTATTTT	CASSSGTTHGTQYF
TRBV2	-	-	TRBJ1-1	TGTGCCAGCAGCGACCCGACAGGAATGAACACTGAAGCTTTCTTT	CASSDPTGMNTEAFF
TRBV4-3	-	TRBD1	TRBJ2-7	TGCGCCAGCAGCCAGGCTAAGAACAGGGGCCACGAGCAGTACTTC	CASSQAKNRGHEQYF
TRBV19	-	-	TRBJ2-1	TGTGCCAGTAGTATAGTCCGCGGCAGCTCCTACAATGAGCAGTTCTTC	CASSIVRGSSYNEQFF
TRBV6-5	-	-	TRBJ1-4	TGTGCCAGCAGCCCATACCAGGAAGAGAATGAAAAACTGTTTTTT	CASSPYQEENEKLFF
TRBV9	-	-	TRBJ1-5	TGTGCCAGCAGCGACAATAGCAATCAGCCCCAGCATTTT	CASSDNSNQPQHF
TRBV9	-	-	TRBJ1-2	TGTGCCAGCAGCGCCGGACATACCTATGGCTACACCTTC	CASSAGHTYGYTF
TRBV9	-	-	TRBJ1-1	TGTGCCAGCAGCCTGGGTGGGGCCACTATCCTCCGGGACACTGAAGCTTTCTTT	CASSLGGATILRDTEAFF
TRBV10-3	-	-	TRBJ2-7	TGTGCGGTAGGGGCCTCACGACTCACCTACGAGCAGTACTTC	CAVGASRLTYEQYF
TRBV4-3	once	-	TRBJ1-6	TGCGCCAGCAGCTCGACAGGTGAGGGTTCACCCCTCCACTTT	CASSSTGEGSPLHF
TRBV15	-	-	TRBJ1-2	TGTGCCACCAGCAGAGTAGCGGGGCGTAGTGGCTACACCTTC	CATSRVAGRSGYTF
TRBV5-4	-	TRBD2	TRBJ2-5	TGTGCCAGCAGCGGGATGGGACTAGCGGAAGAGACCCAGTACTTC	CASSGMGLAEETQYF
TRBV5-6	-	TRBD2	TRBJ2-2	TGTGCCAGCAGCTCGCTGACTAGCGGGGGGGCCTACACCGGGGAGCTGTTTTTT	CASSSLTSGGAYTGELFF
TRBV15	-	-	TRBJ2-1	TGTGCCACCAGCGTGGGGGGGCACGCCTACAATGAGCAGTTCTTC	CATSVGGHAYNEQFF
TRBV6-4	medium-sized	TRBD2	TRBJ2-1	TGTGCCAGCAGTGACTCCCAGCGGGGGGATCACAATGAGCAGTTCTTC	CASSDSQRGDHNEQFF
TRBV6-5	-	-	TRBJ2-2	TGTGCCAGCAGTTCCCTTAACACCGGGGAGCTGTTTTTT	CASSSLNTGELFF
TRBV5-5	-	-	TRBJ1-3	TGTGCCAGCAGCCCGGGGGAGGTGGGAAACACCATATATTTT	CASSPGEVGNTIYF
TRBV5-1	-	-	TRBJ2-1	TGCGCCAGCAGCTCACAGGGCGAGCAGTTCTTC	CASSSQGEQFF
TRBV5-8	-	-	TRBJ2-1	TGTGCCAGCAGCCACGGACAGAGCTCCTACAATGAGCAGTTCTTC	CASSHGQSSYNEQFF
TRBV6-4	few	TRBD1	TRBJ2-3	TGTGCCAGCAGTGACTCACAGGGGGCAGATACGCAGTATTTT	CASSDSQGADTQYF
TRBV7-2	-	-	TRBJ2-7	TGTGCCAGCAGCCCCCCGGGACTGATATACGAGCAGTACTTC	CASSPPGLIYEQYF
TRBV4-2	-	-	TRBJ1-1	TGTGCCAGCAGCCTCGACGACAGCTCTGAAGCTTTCTTT	CASSLDDSSEAFF
TRBV4-1	-	-	TRBJ1-1	TGCGCCAGCAGCCACGGAGGGTTCACTGAAGCTTTCTTT	CASSHGGFTEAFF
TRBV21-1	-	-	TRBJ1-4	TGTGCCAGCGGACAGGGGGCTAATGAAAAACTGTTTTTT	CASGQGANEKLFF
TRBV7-6	-	-	TRBJ2-3	TGTGCCAGCAGCCCAGAGGGAAATACGCAGTATTTT	CASSPEGNTQYF
TRBV7-3	-	TRBD2	TRBJ2-3	TGTGCCAGCAGCTTAAGCGGGGGGCGACCAGATACGCAGTATTTT	CASSLSGGRPDTQYF
TRBV25-1	-	TRBD1	TRBJ1-2	TGTGCCAGCAGTGACAGACGGACAGGGCTTAAGGGGTACTATGGCTACACCTTC	CASSDRRTGLKGYYGYTF
TRBV13	-	-	TRBJ2-2	TGTGCCAGCAGCCCACAGAACACCGGGGAGCTGTTTTTT	CASSPQNTGELFF
TRBV7-9	-	TRBD1	TRBJ2-7	TGTGCCAGCAGCGAAGGACAGGGGCATTCCTACGAGCAGTACTTC	CASSEGQGHSYEQYF
TRBV19	-	TRBD1	TRBJ1-5	TGTGCCAGCACGACAGGGGATAATCAGCCCCAGCATTTT	CASTTGDNQPQHF